A selection of T cell receptor beta chains follows, all from one sample in a study of Graves' ophthalmopathy and Graves' hyperthyroidism. One entry per CDR3 protein results from TCRdb running MiXCR on the multiplex PCR reads. This table has a few hundred thousand distinct CDR3 sequences, roughly 15% appearing once. Input material: peripheral blood. The receptors come from an adult woman with stable Graves' hyperthyroidism. Both conserved end residues are part of each CDR3. The D gene is left open where the match is weak. Some rows have no size entry. The others give once, few or many, or a class for an expanded clone.

d_call	j_call	v_call	clone_size	cdr3_nt	cdr3_aa
-	TRBJ2-1	TRBV27	-	TGTGCCAGCAGCTTCGGACTCGGGAGCCTCAATGAGCAGTTCTTC	CASSFGLGSLNEQFF
-	TRBJ2-6	TRBV7-9	-	TGTGCCAGCAGCGTTTCCTTGGCGGCCGCCAACGTCCTGACTTTC	CASSVSLAAANVLTF
-	TRBJ2-5	TRBV20-1	many	TGCAGTGCTCAACGGCAAGAGACCCAGTACTTC	CSAQRQETQYF
-	TRBJ1-2	TRBV6-5	many	TGTGCCAGCAGACCCCGGGGAGGGGTAACCTATGGCTACACCTTC	CASRPRGGVTYGYTF
-	TRBJ2-7	TRBV4-2	many	TGTGCCAGCAGCCGACAACCAGATTACGAGCAGTACTTC	CASSRQPDYEQYF
-	TRBJ1-2	TRBV29-1	-	TGCAGCGTTGGGGATATCTATGGCTACACCTTC	CSVGDIYGYTF
TRBD2	TRBJ2-7	TRBV27	few	TGTGCCACCGCGCTAGCGGGAGGGCGCGACGAGCAGTACTTC	CATALAGGRDEQYF
-	TRBJ2-7	TRBV6-2/TRBV6-3	many	TGTGCCAGCAGCCCCCGCGGGTGGGGATACGAGCAGTACTTC	CASSPRGWGYEQYF
-	TRBJ1-5	TRBV19	once	TGTGCCAGTAGTATCGCGGGACAAGCTAATCAGCCCCAGCATTTT	CASSIAGQANQPQHF
TRBD1	TRBJ1-2	TRBV12-3/TRBV12-4	many	TGTGCCAGCAGTTTAACGGTCGGGACAGGGCAGAATGGCTACACCTTC	CASSLTVGTGQNGYTF
-	TRBJ1-5	TRBV30	-	TGTGCCTGGAGTGTAGCAGGGGATAGCAATCAGCCCCAGCATTTT	CAWSVAGDSNQPQHF